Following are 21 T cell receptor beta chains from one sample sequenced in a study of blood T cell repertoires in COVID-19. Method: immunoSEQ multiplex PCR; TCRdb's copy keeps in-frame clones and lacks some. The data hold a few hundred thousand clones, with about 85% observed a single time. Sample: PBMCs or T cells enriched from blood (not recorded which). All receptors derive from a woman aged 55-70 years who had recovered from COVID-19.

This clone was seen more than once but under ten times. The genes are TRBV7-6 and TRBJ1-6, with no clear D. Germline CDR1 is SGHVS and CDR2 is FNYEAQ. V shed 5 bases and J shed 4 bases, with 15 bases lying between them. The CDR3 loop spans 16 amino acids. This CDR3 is CASSPRQVSYNSPLHF. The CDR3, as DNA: TGTGCCAGCAGCCCCCGCCAGGTTTCTTATAATTCACCCCTCCACTTT.

CDR3 sequence: CASNADNSPLHF. CDR3 coding DNA: TGTGCCAGCAACGCGGATAATTCACCCCTCCACTTT. The V gene is TRBV11-3, the J gene TRBJ1-6; D not certain. Germline V gene sequence: CDR1 SGHNT, CDR2 YENEEA. The CDR3 is made up of 12 amino acids. V lost 7 bases and J 5 bases, leaving 6 bases between the germline ends.

This CDR3 reads CASSLTRGTTEAFF. The CDR3 DNA reads TGCGCCAGCAGCCTCACCAGGGGGACCACTGAAGCTTTCTTT. The chain is built from TRBV10-2 and TRBJ1-1; TRBD1 aligns across 7 bases. Unmatched junction bases numbered 8, after V lost 6 bases and J lost 4 bases. The CDR3 covers 14 residues. Germline V gene sequence: CDR1 WSHSY, CDR2 SAAADI.

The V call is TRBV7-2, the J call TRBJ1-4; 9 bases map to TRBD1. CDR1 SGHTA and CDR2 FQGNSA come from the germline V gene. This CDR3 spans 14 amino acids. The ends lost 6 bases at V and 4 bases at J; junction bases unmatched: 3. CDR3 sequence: CASSQDRGNEKLFF. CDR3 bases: TGTGCCAGCAGTCAGGACAGGGGTAATGAAAAACTGTTTTTT.

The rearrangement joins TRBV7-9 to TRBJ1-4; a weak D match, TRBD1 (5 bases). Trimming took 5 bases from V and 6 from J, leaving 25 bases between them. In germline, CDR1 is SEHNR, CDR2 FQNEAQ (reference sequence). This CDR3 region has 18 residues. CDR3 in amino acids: CASSTPPGHSGRDEKLFF. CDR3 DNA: TGTGCCAGCAGCACCCCCCCCGGACACTCGGGTCGGGATGAAAAACTGTTTTTT.

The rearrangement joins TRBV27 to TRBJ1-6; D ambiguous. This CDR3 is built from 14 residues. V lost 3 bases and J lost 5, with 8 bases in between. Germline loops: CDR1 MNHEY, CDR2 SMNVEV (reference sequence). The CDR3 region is CASSLVQHNSPLHF. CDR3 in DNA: TGTGCCAGCAGTTTGGTACAACATAATTCACCCCTCCACTTT.

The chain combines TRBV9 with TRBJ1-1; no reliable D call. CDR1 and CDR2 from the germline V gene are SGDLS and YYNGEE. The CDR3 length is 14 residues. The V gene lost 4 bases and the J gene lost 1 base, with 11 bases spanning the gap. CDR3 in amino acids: CASSSSPQNTEAFF. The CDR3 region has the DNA TGTGCCAGCAGCTCTTCTCCACAGAACACTGAAGCTTTCTTT.

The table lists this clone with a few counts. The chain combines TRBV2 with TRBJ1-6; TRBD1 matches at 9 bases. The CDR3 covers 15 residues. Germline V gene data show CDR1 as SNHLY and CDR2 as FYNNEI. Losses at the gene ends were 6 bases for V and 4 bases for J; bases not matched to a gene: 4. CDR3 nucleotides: TGTGCCAGCAGGGGAGGACAGGGGTATAATTCACCCCTCCACTTT. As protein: CASRGGQGYNSPLHF.

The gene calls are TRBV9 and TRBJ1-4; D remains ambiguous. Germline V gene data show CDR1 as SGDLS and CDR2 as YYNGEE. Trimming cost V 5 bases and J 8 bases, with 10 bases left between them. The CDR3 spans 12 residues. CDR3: CASSLSGEKLFF. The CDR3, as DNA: TGTGCCAGCAGTCTTAGCGGGGAAAAACTGTTTTTT.

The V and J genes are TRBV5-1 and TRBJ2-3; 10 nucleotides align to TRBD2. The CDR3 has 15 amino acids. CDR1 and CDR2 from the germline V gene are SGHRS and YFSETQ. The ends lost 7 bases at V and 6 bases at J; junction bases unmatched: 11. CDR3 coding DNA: TGCGCCAGCGGCGGAGTAGCGGGGGGCCAGGATACGCAGTATTTT. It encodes CASGGVAGGQDTQYF.

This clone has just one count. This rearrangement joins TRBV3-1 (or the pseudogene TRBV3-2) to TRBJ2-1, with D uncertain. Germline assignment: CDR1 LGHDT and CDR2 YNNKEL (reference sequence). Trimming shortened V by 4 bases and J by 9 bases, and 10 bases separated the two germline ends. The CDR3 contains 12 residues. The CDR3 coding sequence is TGTGCCAGCAGCCCCCAAGAGCGTGAGCAGTTCTTC. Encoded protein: CASSPQEREQFF.

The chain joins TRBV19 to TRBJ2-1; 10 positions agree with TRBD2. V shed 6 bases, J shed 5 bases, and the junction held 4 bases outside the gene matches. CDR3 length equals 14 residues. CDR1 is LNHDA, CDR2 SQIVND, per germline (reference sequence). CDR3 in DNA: TGTGCCAGTAGACCTCTAGCGGGGGACAATGAGCAGTTCTTC. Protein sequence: CASRPLAGDNEQFF.

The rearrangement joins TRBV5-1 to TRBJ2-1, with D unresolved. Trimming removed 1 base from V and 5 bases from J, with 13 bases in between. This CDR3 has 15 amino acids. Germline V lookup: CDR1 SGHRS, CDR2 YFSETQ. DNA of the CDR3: TGCGCCAGCAGCTTGACATGGCCAACAGACAATGAGCAGTTCTTC. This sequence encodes CASSLTWPTDNEQFF. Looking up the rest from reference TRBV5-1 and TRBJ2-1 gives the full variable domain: KAGVTQTPRYLIKTRGQQVTLSCSPISGHRSVSWYQQTPGQGLQFLFEYFSETQRNKGNFPGRFSGRQFSNSRSEMNVSTLELGDSALYLCASSLTWPTDNEQFFGPGTRLTVL.

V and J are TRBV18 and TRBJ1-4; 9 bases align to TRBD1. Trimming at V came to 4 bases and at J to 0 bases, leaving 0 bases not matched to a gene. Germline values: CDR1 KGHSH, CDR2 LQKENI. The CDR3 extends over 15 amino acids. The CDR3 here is CASSRDRATNEKLFF. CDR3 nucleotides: TGTGCCAGCTCACGGGACAGGGCAACTAATGAAAAACTGTTTTTT.

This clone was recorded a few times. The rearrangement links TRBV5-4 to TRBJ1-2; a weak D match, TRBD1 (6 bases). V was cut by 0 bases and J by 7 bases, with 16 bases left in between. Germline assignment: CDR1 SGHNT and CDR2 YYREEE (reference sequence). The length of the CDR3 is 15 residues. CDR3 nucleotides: TGTGCCAGCAGCTTGGCACTAACAGGGATCCGTGGCTACACCTTC. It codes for CASSLALTGIRGYTF.

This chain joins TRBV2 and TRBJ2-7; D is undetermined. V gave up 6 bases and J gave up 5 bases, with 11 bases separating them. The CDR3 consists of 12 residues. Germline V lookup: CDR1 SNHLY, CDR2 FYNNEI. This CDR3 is CASSLVGHEQYF. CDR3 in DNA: TGTGCCAGCAGCCTCGTTGGGCACGAGCAGTACTTC. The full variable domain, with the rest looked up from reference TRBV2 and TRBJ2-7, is EPEVTQTPSHQVTQMGQEVILRCVPISNHLYFYWYRQILGQKVEFLVSFYNNEISEKSEIFDDQFSVERPDGSNFTLKIRSTKLEDSAMYFCASSLVGHEQYFGPGTRLTVT.

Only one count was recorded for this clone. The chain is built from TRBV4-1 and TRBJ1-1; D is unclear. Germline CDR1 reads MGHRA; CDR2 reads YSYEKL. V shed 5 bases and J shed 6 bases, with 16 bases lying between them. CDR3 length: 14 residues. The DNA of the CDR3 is TGCGCCAGCAGCTCACAAGTGACACTTTCTGAAGCTTTCTTT. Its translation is CASSSQVTLSEAFF.

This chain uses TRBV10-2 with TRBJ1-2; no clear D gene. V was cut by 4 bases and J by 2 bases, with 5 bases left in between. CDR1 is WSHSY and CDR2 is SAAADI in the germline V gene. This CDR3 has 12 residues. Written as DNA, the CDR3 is TGCGCCAGCAGTGGCGGCAACTATGGCTACACCTTC. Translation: CASSGGNYGYTF.

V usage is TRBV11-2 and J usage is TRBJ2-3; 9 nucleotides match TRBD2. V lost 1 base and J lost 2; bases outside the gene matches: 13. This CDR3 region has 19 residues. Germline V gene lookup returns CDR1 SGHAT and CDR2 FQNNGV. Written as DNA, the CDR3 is TGTGCCAGCAGCTTAGCTGGGGGACCCAGCGGGGGGCCCACAGATACGCAGTATTTT. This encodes CASSLAGGPSGGPTDTQYF. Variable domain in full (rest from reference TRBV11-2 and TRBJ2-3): EAGVAQSPRYKIIEKRQSVAFWCNPISGHATLYWYQQILGQGPKLLIQFQNNGVVDDSQLPKDRFSAERLKGVDSTLKIQPAKLEDSAVYLCASSLAGGPSGGPTDTQYFGPGTRLTVL.

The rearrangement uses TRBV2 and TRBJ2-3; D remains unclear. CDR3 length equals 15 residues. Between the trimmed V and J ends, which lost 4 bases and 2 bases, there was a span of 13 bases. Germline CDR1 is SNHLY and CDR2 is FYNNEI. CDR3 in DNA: TGTGCCAGCAGTGGGTTGATCAGTACCACAGATACGCAGTATTTT. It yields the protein CASSGLISTTDTQYF.

The CDR3 region is CASTETGGINEQFF. Written as DNA, the CDR3 is TGTGCCAGTACTGAGACAGGGGGTATCAATGAGCAGTTCTTC. This rearrangement joins TRBV19 to TRBJ2-1; 9 positions agree with TRBD1. There are 14 residues in the CDR3. The germline CDR1 and CDR2 sequences are LNHDA and SQIVND (reference sequence). J lost 6 bases, V lost 7 bases, and 7 bases had no gene match.